This is a list of T cell receptor beta chains from one sample in a study of T cells in Graves' hyperthyroidism and ophthalmopathy. TCRdb re-derived calls from the multiplex PCR reads in MiXCR, one entry per CDR3 protein. This sample carries around 400,000 distinct CDR3 sequences, 20% to 25% of them seen once, and the ten largest clones take roughly 70%. What was sequenced was blood. These receptors all stem from a man aged 50 to 60 with Graves' hyperthyroidism. The CDR3 runs from the conserved cysteine through the conserved F or W. A D gene is named only where the DNA matches it firmly. Rows may omit the clone size; those that give it use once, few, many or a size class.

many	TRBV3-1	TRBJ2-7	NA	TGTGCCAGCAGCCAAGCAGGTTCAGCCGGCGAGCAGTACTTC	CASSQAGSAGEQYF
few	TRBV6-1	TRBJ1-2	TRBD1	TGTGCCATTTCCGCGGGACAGGCTAACTATGGCTACACCTTC	CAISAGQANYGYTF
many	TRBV29-1	TRBJ1-1	NA	TGCAGCGTTGCAGGGGAGGCCACTGAAGCTTTCTTT	CSVAGEATEAFF
many	TRBV20-1	TRBJ2-7	TRBD2	TGCAGTGCATTTCCCGCGGGAGGATCGTCCGAGCAGTACTTC	CSAFPAGGSSEQYF
NA	TRBV28	TRBJ1-1	TRBD1	TGTGCCAGCAGTTTGGGACAGGGAGGAAAAGCTTTCTTT	CASSLGQGGKAFF
many	TRBV7-2	TRBJ2-7	TRBD2	TGTGCCAGCAGCCCCCCCGGGACTAGCGACTACGAGCAGTACTTC	CASSPPGTSDYEQYF
NA	TRBV2	TRBJ1-4	NA	TGTGCCAGCAGGGAGGTCGCCGGGAATGAAAAACTGTTTTTT	CASREVAGNEKLFF
NA	TRBV20-1	TRBJ2-5	NA	TGCAGTGCTAGGTGGTTATTGGGAGCCAGAGAGACCCAGTACTTC	CSARWLLGARETQYF
few	TRBV2	TRBJ1-5	NA	TGTGCCAGCAGGGCGGGACAATCGGGTCAGCCCCAGCATTTT	CASRAGQSGQPQHF
NA	TRBV5-1	TRBJ2-7	TRBD1	TGCGCCAGCAGCTCCGGGACAGGGGACCGCTACGAGCAGTACTTC	CASSSGTGDRYEQYF
many	TRBV11-2	TRBJ2-5	TRBD1	TGTGCCAGCAGCTCCAAACAGGGGGCCGGCGAGACCCAGTACTTC	CASSSKQGAGETQYF
few	TRBV12-3/TRBV12-4	TRBJ1-2	NA	TGTGCCAGCAGTTTATACCCCAGTGAGGGTGGCTACACCTTC	CASSLYPSEGGYTF
NA	TRBV19	TRBJ2-1	NA	TGTGCCAGTAGTATAAAGGTCTGGAATCCAAGCTCCTACAATGAGCAGTTCTTC	CASSIKVWNPSSYNEQFF
NA	TRBV19	TRBJ2-1	NA	TGTGCCAGTAGTCTCGCCGGCCCCAAAGGTAATGAGCAGTTCTTC	CASSLAGPKGNEQFF
few	TRBV28	TRBJ2-1	TRBD2	TGTGCCAGCAGTCGGGAGGGGGGTGACCTTTACAATGAGCAGTTCTTC	CASSREGGDLYNEQFF
once	TRBV25-1	TRBJ2-5	NA	TGTGCCAGCAGTGAAGGGAGGGGGGCGAAAGAGACCCAGTACTTC	CASSEGRGAKETQYF
few	TRBV29-1	TRBJ2-7	NA	TGCAGCGTTGTCGGGGGCAGCTCCTACGAGCAGTACTTC	CSVVGGSSYEQYF
NA	TRBV5-1	TRBJ1-1	TRBD1	TGCGCCAGCAGCTTAACAGGGGGCGCGAGTCGGGGAACTGAAGCTTTCTTT	CASSLTGGASRGTEAFF
NA	TRBV9	TRBJ1-2	TRBD1	TGTGCCAGCAGCGTCAGTCCCCCGGGACAGGGGGTTTTAAATGGCTACACCTTC	CASSVSPPGQGVLNGYTF
NA	TRBV18	TRBJ1-1	NA	TGTGCCAGCTCCCGGGACTTTAACACTGAAGCTTTCTTT	CASSRDFNTEAFF
many	TRBV6-1	TRBJ2-7	TRBD2	TGTGCCAGCAGACGAGCGGGAGGCAGCTCCTACGAGCAGTACTTC	CASRRAGGSSYEQYF
NA	TRBV28	TRBJ1-3	NA	TGTGCCAGCAGCCCCCCGGAAAACACCATATATTTT	CASSPPENTIYF
few	TRBV20-1	TRBJ2-3	TRBD2	TGCAGTGCTTCCCCTAGACTAGCGGGAGGTGTATTAGATACGCAGTATTTT	CSASPRLAGGVLDTQYF
many	TRBV5-1	TRBJ2-3	TRBD2	TGTGCCAGCAGCTTAGGGACTAGCGGGAGTACAGATACGCAGTATTTT	CASSLGTSGSTDTQYF
many	TRBV28	TRBJ2-5	TRBD1	TGTGCCAGCAGTCGCGGACAGGGGGGGGAGACCCAGTACTTC	CASSRGQGGETQYF
few	TRBV5-1	TRBJ2-1	TRBD2	TGCGCCAGCTCCCCCGGACTAGCGGGAGTTATCTCCTACAATGAGCAGTTCTTC	CASSPGLAGVISYNEQFF
NA	TRBV6-9	TRBJ2-1	NA	TGTGCCAGCAGTTATTCGCTGGGGATCTACAATGAGCAGTTCTTC	CASSYSLGIYNEQFF
once	TRBV19	TRBJ1-2	NA	TGTGCCAGTAGTATCGGAGGTAATTCGGGCTACACCTTC	CASSIGGNSGYTF
many	TRBV7-9	TRBJ2-5	NA	TGTGCCAGCAGCCGATTCGACAGGCAAGAGACCCAGTACTTC	CASSRFDRQETQYF
NA	TRBV28	TRBJ1-2	TRBD1	TGTGCCAGCAGTACAGGGGTGGGTGGCTACACCTTC	CASSTGVGGYTF
few	TRBV28	TRBJ2-1	TRBD2	TGTGCCAGCAGTCCCTCCGGGACTAGCGGGAGTGCACGAGGCGATGAGCAGTTCTTC	CASSPSGTSGSARGDEQFF
few	TRBV20-1	TRBJ2-1	TRBD2	TGCAGTGCTTCCGGGGGGGGGGCTATGGCTAGCCTGGGCGGCGAGTTCTTC	CSASGGGAMASLGGEFF
few	TRBV7-9	TRBJ2-3	NA	TGTGCCAGCAGCCCACGAAATGGCCTGGCAGATACGCGGTATTTT	CASSPRNGLADTRYF
many	TRBV28	TRBJ2-1	NA	TGTGCCAGCAGTTTATCCCAGGTGGGTGAGCAGTTCTTC	CASSLSQVGEQFF
few	TRBV20-1	TRBJ1-1	NA	TGCAGTGCTAGCACAAGTAGGACTGAAGCTTTCTTT	CSASTSRTEAFF
few	TRBV20-1	TRBJ1-5	NA	TGCAGTGCGGGGGGACGTGGGAATCAGCCCCAGCATTTT	CSAGGRGNQPQHF
many	TRBV5-1	TRBJ2-1	TRBD2	TGCGCCAGCAGCAACCCGACTAGCGGGAGGTCGAATGAGCAGTTCTTC	CASSNPTSGRSNEQFF
many	TRBV30	TRBJ1-1	NA	TGTGCCTGGAGTGTACGGGCAGGCGCCGAAGCTTTCTTT	CAWSVRAGAEAFF
few	TRBV9	TRBJ2-7	TRBD1	TGTGCCAGCAGCGTGGGGACAGGTGACGAGCAGTACTTC	CASSVGTGDEQYF
NA	TRBV11-2	TRBJ2-7	TRBD2	TGTGCCAGCAGTTATCTAGCGGGTGCTAACGAGCAGTACTTC	CASSYLAGANEQYF
many	TRBV7-9	TRBJ2-1	NA	TGTGCCAGCAGCCCCCGCCAGGGCTACAATGAGCAGTTCTTC	CASSPRQGYNEQFF